This TCR beta chain was sequenced for a study of T cell clonotyping in hematopoietic cell transplantation. Study results and caveats: Few recipient clonotypes overlapped donors; over 95% were de novo at given depth. Broader posttransplant TCR repertoire diversity was predicted by graft donor and pretransplant recipient Inverse Simpson Index values. Pathologically expanded recipient clonotypes increased progressively from day 30 to day 180 as diversity fell.

A word on this clone: Antigen specificity is unknown.

Recipient blood drawn about 28 days pretransplant and days 30, 100, 180 after. The germline CDR1 and CDR2 sequences are SGHTS and YDEGEE. V was clipped by 1 base and J by 3 bases, with 17 bases between them. The CDR3 sequence is 17 residues long. The protocol was immunoSEQ multiplex PCR, while the TCRdb copy is restricted to in-frame clones and leaves out a portion. Here the sample spans around 9,800 clones, roughly 89% being singletons. The sequence derives from a male patient between 55 and 70 years old who had an allogeneic stem cell transplant from an unrelated donor, so the T cells may come from the graft donor. Some clones in this sample may be carry-over from other donors' samples. V usage is TRBV5-8 and J usage is TRBJ1-5, with no clear D. Sequenced here: PBMCs, sampled 180 days after allogeneic stem cell transplant. CDR3 region: CASSLYFEERNNQPQHF. The CDR3 DNA reads as TGTGCCAGCAGCTTGTACTTTGAGGAACGGAACAATCAGCCCCAGCATTTT.